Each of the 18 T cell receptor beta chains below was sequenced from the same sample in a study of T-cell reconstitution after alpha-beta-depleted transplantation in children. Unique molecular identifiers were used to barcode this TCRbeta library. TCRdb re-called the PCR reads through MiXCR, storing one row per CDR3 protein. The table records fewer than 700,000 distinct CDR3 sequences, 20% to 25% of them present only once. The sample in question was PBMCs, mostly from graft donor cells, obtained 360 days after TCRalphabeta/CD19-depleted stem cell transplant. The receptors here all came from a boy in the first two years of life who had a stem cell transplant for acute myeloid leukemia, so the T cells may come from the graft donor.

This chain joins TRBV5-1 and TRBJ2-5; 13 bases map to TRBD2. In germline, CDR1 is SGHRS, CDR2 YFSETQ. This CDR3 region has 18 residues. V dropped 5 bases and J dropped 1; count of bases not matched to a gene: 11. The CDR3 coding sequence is TGCGCCAGCAGTACCGGGACTAGCGGGGCGTCCCGCCAAGAGACCCAGTACTTC. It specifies CASSTGTSGASRQETQYF.

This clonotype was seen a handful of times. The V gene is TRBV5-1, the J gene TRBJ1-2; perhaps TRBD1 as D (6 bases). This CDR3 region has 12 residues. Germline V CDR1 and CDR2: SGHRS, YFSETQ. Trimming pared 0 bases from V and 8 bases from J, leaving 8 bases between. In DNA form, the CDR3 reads TGCGCCAGCAGCTTGGACAGGGCCGGCTACACCTTC. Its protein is CASSLDRAGYTF.

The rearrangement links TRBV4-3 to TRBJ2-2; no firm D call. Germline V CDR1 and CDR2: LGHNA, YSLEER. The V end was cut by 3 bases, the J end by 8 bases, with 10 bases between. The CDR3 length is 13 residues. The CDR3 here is CASSHAVGGELFF. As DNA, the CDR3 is TGCGCCAGCAGCCATGCGGTAGGAGGGGAGCTGTTTTTT.

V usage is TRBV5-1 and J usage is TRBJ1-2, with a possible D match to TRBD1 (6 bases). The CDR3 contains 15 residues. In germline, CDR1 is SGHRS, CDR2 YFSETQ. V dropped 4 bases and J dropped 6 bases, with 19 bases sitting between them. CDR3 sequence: CASSPRLSAGDGYTF. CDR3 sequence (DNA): TGCGCCAGCAGCCCACGTCTGTCGGCAGGGGATGGCTACACCTTC.

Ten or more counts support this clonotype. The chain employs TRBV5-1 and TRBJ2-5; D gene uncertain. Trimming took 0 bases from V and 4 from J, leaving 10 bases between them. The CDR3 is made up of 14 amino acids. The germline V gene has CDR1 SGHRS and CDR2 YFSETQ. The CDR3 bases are TGCGCCAGCAGCTTGGATACGGCGGCAGAGACCCAGTACTTC. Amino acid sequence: CASSLDTAAETQYF. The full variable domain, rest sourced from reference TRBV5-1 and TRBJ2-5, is KAGVTQTPRYLIKTRGQQVTLSCSPISGHRSVSWYQQTPGQGLQFLFEYFSETQRNKGNFPGRFSGRQFSNSRSEMNVSTLELGDSALYLCASSLDTAAETQYFGPGTRLLVL.

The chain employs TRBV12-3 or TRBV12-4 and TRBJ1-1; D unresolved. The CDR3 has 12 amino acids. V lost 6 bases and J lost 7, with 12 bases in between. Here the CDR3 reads CASRSEVLEAFF. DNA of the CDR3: TGTGCCAGCAGGAGTGAGGTTCTTGAAGCTTTCTTT.

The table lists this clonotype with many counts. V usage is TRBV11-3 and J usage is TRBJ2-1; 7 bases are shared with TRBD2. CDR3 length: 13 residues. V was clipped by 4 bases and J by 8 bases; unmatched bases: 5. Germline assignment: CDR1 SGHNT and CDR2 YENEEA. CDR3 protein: CASSYGLVYEQFF. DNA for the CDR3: TGTGCCAGCAGCTACGGACTAGTCTATGAGCAGTTCTTC.

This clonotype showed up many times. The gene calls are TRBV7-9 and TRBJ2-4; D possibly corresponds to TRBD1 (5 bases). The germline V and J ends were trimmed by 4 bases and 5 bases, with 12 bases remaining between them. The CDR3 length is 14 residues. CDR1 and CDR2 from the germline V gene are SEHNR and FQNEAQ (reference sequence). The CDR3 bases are TGTGCCAGCAGCTGGGGCAGGACCCAAAACATTCAGTACTTC. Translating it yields CASSWGRTQNIQYF.

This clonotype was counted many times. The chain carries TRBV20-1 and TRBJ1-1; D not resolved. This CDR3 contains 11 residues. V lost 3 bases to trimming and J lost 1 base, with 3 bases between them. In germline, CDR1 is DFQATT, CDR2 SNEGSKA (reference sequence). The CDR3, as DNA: TGCAGTGCTAGTAGGAACACTGAAGCTTTCTTT. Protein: CSASRNTEAFF.

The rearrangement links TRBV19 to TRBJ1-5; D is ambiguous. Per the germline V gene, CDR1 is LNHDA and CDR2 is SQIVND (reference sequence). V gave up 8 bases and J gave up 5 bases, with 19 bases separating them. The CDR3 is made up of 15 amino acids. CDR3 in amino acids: CASSAGAESDQPQHF. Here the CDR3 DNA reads TGTGCCAGTTCGGCAGGAGCGGAATCTGATCAGCCCCAGCATTTT. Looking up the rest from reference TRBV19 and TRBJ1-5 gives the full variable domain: DGGITQSPKYLFRKEGQNVTLSCEQNLNHDAMYWYRQDPGQGLRLIYYSQIVNDFQKGDIAEGYSVSREKKESFPLTVTSAQKNPTAFYLCASSAGAESDQPQHFGDGTRLSIL.

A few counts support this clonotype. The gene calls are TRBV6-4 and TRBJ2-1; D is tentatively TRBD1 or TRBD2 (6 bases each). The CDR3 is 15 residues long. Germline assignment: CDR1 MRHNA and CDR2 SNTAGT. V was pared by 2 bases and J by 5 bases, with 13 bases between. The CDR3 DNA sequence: TGTGCCAGCAGTGACGTCGGGGGCCGCAACAATGAGCAGTTCTTC. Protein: CASSDVGGRNNEQFF.

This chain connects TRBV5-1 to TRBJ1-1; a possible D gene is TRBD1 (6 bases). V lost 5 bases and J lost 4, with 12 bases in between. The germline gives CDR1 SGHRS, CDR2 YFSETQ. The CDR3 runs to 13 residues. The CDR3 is CASRHREGTEAFF. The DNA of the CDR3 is TGCGCCAGCAGACACAGGGAGGGCACTGAAGCTTTCTTT.

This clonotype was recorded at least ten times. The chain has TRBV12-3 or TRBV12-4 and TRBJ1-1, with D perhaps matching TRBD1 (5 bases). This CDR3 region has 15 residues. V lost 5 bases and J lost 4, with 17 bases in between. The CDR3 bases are TGTGCCAGCAGTCTGGACACTGGGAGGCTCACTGAAGCTTTCTTT. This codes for CASSLDTGRLTEAFF.

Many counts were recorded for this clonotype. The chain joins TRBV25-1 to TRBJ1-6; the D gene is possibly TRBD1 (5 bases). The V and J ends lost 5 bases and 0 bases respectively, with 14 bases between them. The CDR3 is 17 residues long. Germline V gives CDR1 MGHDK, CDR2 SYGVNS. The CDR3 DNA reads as TGTGCCAGCAGTCACCGGGACTTGAGCTCCTATAATTCACCCCTCCACTTT. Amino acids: CASSHRDLSSYNSPLHF. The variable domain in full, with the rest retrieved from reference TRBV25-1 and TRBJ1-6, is EADIYQTPRYLVIGTGKKITLECSQTMGHDKMYWYQQDPGMELHLIHYSYGVNSTEKGDLSSESTVSRIRTEHFPLTLESARPSHTSQYLCASSHRDLSSYNSPLHFGNGTRLTVT.

The CDR3 loop reads CASSLATSGGYNEQFF. As DNA, the CDR3 is TGCGCCAGCAGCTTGGCCACTAGCGGGGGCTACAATGAGCAGTTCTTC. The chain couples TRBV5-1 to TRBJ2-1, with 11 bases identical to TRBD2. Germline V gene sequence: CDR1 SGHRS, CDR2 YFSETQ. V dropped 0 bases and J dropped 3; count of bases not matched to a gene: 2. The CDR3 length is 16 residues.

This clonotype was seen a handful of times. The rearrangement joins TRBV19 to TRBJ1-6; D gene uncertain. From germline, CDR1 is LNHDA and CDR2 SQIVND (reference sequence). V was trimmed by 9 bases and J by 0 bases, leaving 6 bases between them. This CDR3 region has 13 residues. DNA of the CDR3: TGTGCCAGCCAGAGCTCCTATAATTCACCCCTCCACTTT. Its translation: CASQSSYNSPLHF.

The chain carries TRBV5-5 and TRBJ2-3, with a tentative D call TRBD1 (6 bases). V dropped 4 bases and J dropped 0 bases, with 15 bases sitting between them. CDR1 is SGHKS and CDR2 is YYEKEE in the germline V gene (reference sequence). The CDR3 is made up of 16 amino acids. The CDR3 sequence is CASSPQGPPSTDTQYF. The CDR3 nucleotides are TGTGCCAGCAGCCCACAGGGTCCCCCTAGCACAGATACGCAGTATTTT.

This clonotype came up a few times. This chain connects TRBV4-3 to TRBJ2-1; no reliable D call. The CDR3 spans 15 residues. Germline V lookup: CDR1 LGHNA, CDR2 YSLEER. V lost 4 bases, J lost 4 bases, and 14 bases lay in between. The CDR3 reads CASSPLNAEYNEQFF. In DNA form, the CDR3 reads TGCGCCAGCAGCCCCCTTAATGCGGAATACAATGAGCAGTTCTTC.